This T cell receptor beta chain was captured by sequencing in a study of cytomegalovirus exposure and HLA in healthy donors. Looking at the study overall: Later analysis reported that the 120 or so validation repertoires shared the platform of the roughly 630 first-cohort repertoires.

The V and J ends lost 2 bases and 0 bases respectively, with 7 bases between them. CDR1 SGHTA and CDR2 FQGNSA come from the germline V gene. CDR3 length: 14 amino acids. Assay used: immunoSEQ multiplex PCR; TCRdb lists only in-frame clones, some missing. The table shows more than 45,000 clones, with 89% occurring only once. The chain employs TRBV7-2 and TRBJ2-5; D uncertain. The source is a young woman in good health and CMV-seronegative. The sample was PBMCs. CDR3 nucleotides: TGTGCCAGCAGCTTACGTAGAAACCAAGAGACCCAGTACTTC. Translating gives CASSLRRNQETQYF.